These 28 T cell receptor beta chains were all obtained from the same sample, sequenced in a study of post-analysis software for immune sequencing data. For these TCRs, the target antigens are not known. Libraries were made from TCR beta cDNA, and they carried unique molecular identifiers. TCRdb re-analysed the PCR reads in MiXCR, keeping a single row per CDR3 protein. The repertoire consists of around 190,000 distinct CDR3 sequences, with 29% occurring once and the leading ten covering nearly 3.5%. Findings and limits, study-wide: Patients had higher frequencies than controls of about 5 TRBV segments, including TRBV5-6, TRBV5-1 and TRBV20-1.

Source material: blood. These receptors were obtained from a girl aged 2-17 years with multiple sclerosis.

This clonotype has ten or more counts. The V call is TRBV5-6, the J call TRBJ2-3; the match to TRBD2 covers 14 bases. Germline assignment: CDR1 SGHDT and CDR2 YYEEEE. This CDR3 is 16 amino acids long. With 4 bases clipped from V and 5 bases from J, the junction kept 6 bases outside the gene matches. In nucleotides, the CDR3 is TGTGCCAGCAGCCCCGGACTAGCGGGAGGAGGAGATACGCAGTATTTT. Translation: CASSPGLAGGGDTQYF. Drawing the rest from reference TRBV5-6 and TRBJ2-3, the complete variable domain is DAGVTQSPTHLIKTRGQQVTLRCSPKSGHDTVSWYQQALGQGPQFIFQYYEEEERQRGNFPDRFSGHQFPNYSSELNVNALLLGDSALYLCASSPGLAGGGDTQYFGPGTRLTVL.

This clonotype has a handful of counts. This chain links TRBV14 with TRBJ1-2; D unclear. Germline lookup yields CDR1 SGHDN and CDR2 FVKESK. There are 16 residues in the CDR3. The ends were cut back, 4 bases at V and 4 bases at J, with 19 bases in the middle. This CDR3 reads CASSLTTYGVPYGYTF. The CDR3 DNA reads as TGTGCCAGCAGCCTGACTACCTACGGGGTCCCCTATGGCTACACCTTC. Full variable domain (missing parts from reference TRBV14 and TRBJ1-2): EAGVTQFPSHSVIEKGQTVTLRCDPISGHDNLYWYRRVMGKEIKFLLHFVKESKQDESGMPNNRFLAERTGGTYSTLKVQPAELEDSGVYFCASSLTTYGVPYGYTFGSGTRLTVV.

This clonotype was seen a handful of times. V and J are TRBV6-1 and TRBJ2-7, with D perhaps matching TRBD2 (6 bases). V was cut by 6 bases and J by 0 bases, with 9 bases left in between. The CDR3 sequence is 13 residues long. In germline, CDR1 is MNHNS, CDR2 SASEGT. Written as DNA, the CDR3 is TGTGCCAGCAGATCGGACTACTCCTACGAGCAGTACTTC. It codes for CASRSDYSYEQYF.

The chain has TRBV6-5 and TRBJ2-3, with D hard to call. The V end was cut by 10 bases, the J end by 1 base, with 6 bases between. Germline V gene sequence: CDR1 MNHEY, CDR2 SVGAGI. This CDR3 spans 11 amino acids. CDR3 amino acids: CATHRTDTQYF. CDR3 in DNA: TGTGCCACCCACCGCACAGATACGCAGTATTTT.

The chain joins TRBV6-1 to TRBJ1-1, with a tentative D call TRBD1 (5 bases). With 11 bases removed from V and 1 base from J, the gap between germline ends came to 14 bases. CDR1 is MNHNS and CDR2 is SASEGT in the germline V gene. The CDR3 runs 13 residues. This CDR3 reads CAGGGWGNTEAFF. CDR3 nucleotide sequence: TGTGCCGGGGGGGGATGGGGGAACACTGAAGCTTTCTTT.

This clonotype was seen a few times. The V call is TRBV12-3 or TRBV12-4, the J call TRBJ1-1; D ambiguous. The CDR3 consists of 13 residues. The ends were cut back, 6 bases at V and 1 base at J, with 9 bases in the middle. The CDR3 bases are TGTGCCAGCAGAATCTCAGCGAACACTGAAGCTTTCTTT. This translates into CASRISANTEAFF.

V usage is TRBV7-9 and J usage is TRBJ2-7; TRBD1 aligns across 9 bases. CDR3 length equals 16 residues. Germline V gene data show CDR1 as SEHNR and CDR2 as FQNEAQ (reference sequence). V was pared by 4 bases and J by 3 bases, with 10 bases of the junction left unmatched. The CDR3 is CASSSTLTGGGYEQYF. In nucleotides, the CDR3 is TGTGCCAGCAGCTCTACGTTGACAGGGGGAGGCTACGAGCAGTACTTC.

This clonotype was seen ten or more times. The chain links TRBV5-4 to TRBJ1-1; 9 bases line up with TRBD1. This CDR3 has 15 amino acids. The germline V gene has CDR1 SGHNT and CDR2 YYREEE (reference sequence). With 2 bases clipped from V and 1 base from J, the junction kept 3 bases outside the gene matches. The CDR3 nucleotides are TGTGCCAGCAGCTTCCCGGGACAGGGGAACACTGAAGCTTTCTTT. Translated, it gives CASSFPGQGNTEAFF.

In the case of this clonotype: Being one base from a much bigger clone, this may be a read error. V usage is TRBV28 and J usage is TRBJ2-7, with D perhaps TRBD2 (6 bases). The length of the CDR3 is 14 residues. V lost 5 bases and J lost 2, with 13 bases in between. Germline V gene lookup returns CDR1 MDHEN and CDR2 SYDVKM. CDR3 amino acids: CASSPWRAPYEQYF. The CDR3 DNA reads as TGTGCCAGCAGTCCCTGGAGGGCGCCCTACGAGCAGTACTTC.

This clonotype was seen more than once but under ten times. This sequence joins TRBV10-3 and TRBJ2-4; 8 positions agree with TRBD2. The J call may not be correct, given that the DNA end is closer to TRBJ2-7. The CDR3 runs to 15 residues. CDR1 is ENHRY, CDR2 SYGVKD, per germline. For the CDR3, the DNA is TGTGCCATCAGTCCAACTAGCGGAACCCACTACGAGCAGTACTTC. This translates into CAISPTSGTHYEQYF.

CDR3 in DNA: TGTGCCAGCAGATTCCGGGAGGCAAGCGCAGATACGCAGTATTTT. This translates into CASRFREASADTQYF. The V and J genes are TRBV12-3 or TRBV12-4 and TRBJ2-3, with 7 bases aligning to TRBD2. CDR3 length: 15 amino acids. The junction had 10 bases not matched to a gene; V was cut back by 6 bases and J by 4 bases.

The rearrangement joins TRBV29-1 to TRBJ1-5; a possible D gene is TRBD1 (5 bases). V was cut by 4 bases and J by 4 bases, with 11 bases left in between. Germline V CDR1 and CDR2: SQVTM, ANQGSEA. The CDR3 is made up of 13 amino acids. DNA for the CDR3: TGCAGCGTTGGGGCTGGGGGAAATCAGCCCCAGCATTTT. Translation gives CSVGAGGNQPQHF.

The chain uses TRBV28 and TRBJ1-4, with D possibly TRBD1 on 6 matching bases. Trimming left V 6 bases short and J 7 bases short, with 15 bases between. Germline loops: CDR1 MDHEN, CDR2 SYDVKM. The CDR3 runs to 14 residues. CDR3 in amino acids: CASSTGGGPEKLFF. The CDR3 coding sequence is TGTGCCAGCAGCACCGGAGGGGGGCCTGAAAAACTGTTTTTT.

V gene TRBV20-1 combines with J gene TRBJ1-5; 10 bases fit TRBD1. The V and J ends lost 6 bases and 3 bases, in that order; junction bases with no gene match: 8. Germline values: CDR1 DFQATT, CDR2 SNEGSKA (reference sequence). The CDR3 is made up of 15 amino acids. The CDR3 DNA is TGCAGTGCGTACCCGGGACAGGGGATCAATCAGCCCCAGCATTTT. It codes for CSAYPGQGINQPQHF.

This clonotype appeared many times. This chain uses TRBV20-1 with TRBJ2-1; TRBD2 matches 10 bases. Germline loops: CDR1 DFQATT, CDR2 SNEGSKA (reference sequence). CDR3 length: 14 amino acids. J was trimmed by 0 bases and V by 5 bases; bases with no gene match: 1. DNA of the CDR3: TGCAGTGCTTCTAGCGGGAGCTCCTACAATGAGCAGTTCTTC. Protein: CSASSGSSYNEQFF.

The J gene is TRBJ1-1, the V gene TRBV9; TRBD1 is a possible D gene (6 bases). Germline loops: CDR1 SGDLS, CDR2 YYNGEE. The V end was cut by 4 bases, the J end by 3 bases, with 13 bases between. There are 14 residues in the CDR3. CDR3: CASSPRNRDTEAFF. Written as DNA, the CDR3 is TGTGCCAGCAGCCCCCGGAACAGGGACACTGAAGCTTTCTTT.

This clonotype showed up just a few times. This chain connects TRBV25-1 to TRBJ1-6, with no clear D. V lost 1 base, J lost 5 bases, and 12 bases lay in between. This CDR3 spans 16 amino acids. The V gene's germline CDR1 is MGHDK and CDR2 SYGVNS. The CDR3 coding sequence is TGTGCCAGCAGTGAATCGGCAGGACTCCATAATTCACCCCTCCACTTT. It codes for CASSESAGLHNSPLHF. The variable domain in full, with the rest retrieved from reference TRBV25-1 and TRBJ1-6, is EADIYQTPRYLVIGTGKKITLECSQTMGHDKMYWYQQDPGMELHLIHYSYGVNSTEKGDLSSESTVSRIRTEHFPLTLESARPSHTSQYLCASSESAGLHNSPLHFGNGTRLTVT.

This clonotype was recorded at least ten times. The rearrangement uses TRBV3-1 and TRBJ2-3; D unresolved. The V gene lost 1 base and the J gene lost 4 bases, with 3 bases spanning the gap. The germline CDR1 and CDR2 sequences are LGHDT and YNNKEL (reference sequence). This CDR3 region has 12 residues. The CDR3 region is CASSQAPDTQYF. In DNA, the CDR3 is TGTGCCAGCAGCCAAGCCCCAGATACGCAGTATTTT.

About this clonotype: A clone one base away is much larger, so this may be a read error. V gene TRBV5-1 combines with J gene TRBJ2-1, with D unclear. There are 14 residues in the CDR3. V shed 0 bases and J shed 1 base, with 5 bases lying between them. Germline CDR1 and CDR2: SGHRS and YFSETQ. The CDR3 reads CASSLEGSYNEQFF. The CDR3 DNA follows: TGCGCCAGCAGCTTGGAAGGGTCCTACAATGAGCAGTTCTTC.

This clonotype was counted a few times. V is TRBV5-5 and J is TRBJ1-4; 8 bases are shared with TRBD1. From germline, CDR1 is SGHKS and CDR2 YYEKEE (reference sequence). V was pared by 0 bases and J by 8 bases, with 15 bases of the junction left unmatched. CDR3 length equals 18 residues. CDR3 in DNA: TGTGCCAGCAGCTTGGCCCCGACAGGGGCGGATCCGCGGGAAAAACTGTTTTTT. Protein product: CASSLAPTGADPREKLFF.

Worth noting for this clonotype: It may be a read error: a sequence one base away is much more abundant. The gene calls are TRBV29-1 and TRBJ2-7, with TRBD2 matching 8 bases. This CDR3 has 14 amino acids. Germline V CDR1 and CDR2: SQVTM, ANQGSEA. The CDR3 region has the DNA TGCGGCGTTGGCCCTCGGGGGGGGCCGTACGAGCAGTACTTC. Its protein product is CGVGPRGGPYEQYF.

This clonotype was observed many times. J is TRBJ2-1 and V is TRBV5-1; 7 bases fit TRBD2. The germline V gene encodes CDR1 SGHRS and CDR2 YFSETQ. The trim removed 0 bases at V and 3 bases at J, leaving 3 bases unmatched. This CDR3 comprises 15 residues. The DNA for the CDR3 is TGCGCCAGCAGCTTGGAATCTAGCGGCTACAATGAGCAGTTCTTC. This sequence encodes CASSLESSGYNEQFF. Combining the CDR3 with reference TRBV5-1 and TRBJ2-1 gives the whole variable domain KAGVTQTPRYLIKTRGQQVTLSCSPISGHRSVSWYQQTPGQGLQFLFEYFSETQRNKGNFPGRFSGRQFSNSRSEMNVSTLELGDSALYLCASSLESSGYNEQFFGPGTRLTVL.

This clonotype came up many times. The V gene is TRBV5-1, the J gene TRBJ2-6, with D possibly TRBD1 on 6 matching bases. The V gene lost 4 bases and the J gene lost 0 bases, with 8 bases spanning the gap. Germline CDR1 is SGHRS and CDR2 is YFSETQ. The CDR3 consists of 15 residues. CDR3 region: CASSPDSSGANVLTF. For the CDR3, the DNA is TGCGCCAGCAGCCCGGACAGCTCTGGGGCCAACGTCCTGACTTTC.

The chain employs TRBV20-1 and TRBJ2-5; D ambiguous. This CDR3 spans 13 amino acids. Trimming removed 0 bases at V and 2 bases at J, with 7 bases between. CDR1 is DFQATT, CDR2 SNEGSKA, per germline (reference sequence). The CDR3 here is CSARDDRQETQYF. CDR3 nucleotides: TGCAGTGCTAGAGATGATAGGCAAGAGACCCAGTACTTC.

This CDR3 reads CASSLEGLAYEQYF. The CDR3 DNA sequence: TGTGCCAGCAGCTTAGAGGGACTAGCCTACGAGCAGTACTTC. This sequence joins TRBV7-2 and TRBJ2-7, with 8 bases matching TRBD2. The V segment lost 1 base and the J segment 2 bases; nucleotides outside the gene matches: 1. Germline V gene sequence: CDR1 SGHTA, CDR2 FQGNSA. This CDR3 contains 14 residues. Together with reference TRBV7-2 and TRBJ2-7, the CDR3 gives the full variable domain: GAGVSQSPSNKVTEKGKDVELRCDPISGHTALYWYRQSLGQGLEFLIYFQGNSAPDKSGLPSDRFSAERTGGSVSTLTIQRTQQEDSAVYLCASSLEGLAYEQYFGPGTRLTVT.

This clonotype was picked up many times. The genes are TRBV20-1 and TRBJ1-5; weak D call: TRBD1 (5 bases). Germline V gene data show CDR1 as DFQATT and CDR2 as SNEGSKA (reference sequence). V was pared by 1 base and J by 7 bases, with 11 bases between. The CDR3 loop spans 13 amino acids. CDR3 sequence reads: CSARGDPKQPQHF. The CDR3 DNA follows: TGCAGTGCTAGAGGGGACCCCAAACAGCCCCAGCATTTT.

There are many counts of this clonotype. The V gene is TRBV2, the J gene TRBJ2-7; the match to TRBD1 covers 8 bases. CDR1 is SNHLY, CDR2 FYNNEI, per germline. V trimming: 4 bases; J trimming: 1 base; junction bases outside the gene matches: 0. The CDR3 spans 13 residues. CDR3 residues: CASSGTGSYEQYF. The CDR3 DNA is TGTGCCAGCAGTGGGACAGGGTCCTACGAGCAGTACTTC.

This clonotype was detected ten times or more. The rearrangement uses TRBV12-3 or TRBV12-4 and TRBJ1-2, with D uncertain. The CDR3 spans 11 residues. The V end was cut by 5 bases, the J end by 3 bases, with 4 bases between. The CDR3 bases are TGTGCCAGCAGTAAATACTATGGCTACACCTTC. Protein product: CASSKYYGYTF.